This TCR beta chain originates from a study of shared clonotypes between healthy human individuals. The CDR3 sequence is 16 residues long. Germline V gene sequence: CDR1 LGHNA, CDR2 YNFKEQ. Trimming left V 4 bases short and J 5 bases short, with 18 bases between. Sequencing was performed with immunoSEQ multiplex PCR; in TCRdb, only in-frame clones are kept and a portion is missing. The repertoire holds about 1.1 million clones, with more than 75% as singletons. Only a few counts were recorded for this clone. The chain uses TRBV4-2 and TRBJ2-1, with D possibly matching TRBD2 (6 bases). Sequencing was carried out using memory CD4+ T cells from PBMCs. As for subset: CD45RA-negative fraction. The clonotype originates from a man aged 18 to 29 in good health. Some clones in this sample may be carry-over from other donors' samples. CDR3 nucleotide sequence: TGTGCCAGCAGCCTCCTCGGGGGAGAGGGGCACAATGAGCAGTTCTTC. Amino acids: CASSLLGGEGHNEQFF.